The T cell receptor (beta chain) under discussion was sequenced for a study of PD-L1 blockade in urothelial cancer. Looking at the study overall: Per blood sample, T cells had a median of roughly 150,000.

Time point here: pretreatment peripheral blood. Repertoires were generated with immunoSEQ multiplex PCR, while TCRdb's copy carries only in-frame clones and drops some. The repertoire holds roughly 95,000 clones, with roughly 91% as singletons. The CDR3 is made up of 15 amino acids. The V and J ends lost 0 bases and 9 bases respectively, with 17 bases between them. Germline CDR1 and CDR2: LNHNV and YYDKDF (reference sequence). The rearrangement links TRBV15 to TRBJ2-5; D is undetermined. The starting material was PBMCs, obtained around atezolizumab (anti-PD-L1) treatment. The receptor was isolated from a man in his sixties with urothelial cancer. This CDR3 reads CATSRDMASPRAQYF. As DNA, the CDR3 is TGTGCCACCAGCAGAGATATGGCCTCCCCCCGGGCCCAGTACTTC.